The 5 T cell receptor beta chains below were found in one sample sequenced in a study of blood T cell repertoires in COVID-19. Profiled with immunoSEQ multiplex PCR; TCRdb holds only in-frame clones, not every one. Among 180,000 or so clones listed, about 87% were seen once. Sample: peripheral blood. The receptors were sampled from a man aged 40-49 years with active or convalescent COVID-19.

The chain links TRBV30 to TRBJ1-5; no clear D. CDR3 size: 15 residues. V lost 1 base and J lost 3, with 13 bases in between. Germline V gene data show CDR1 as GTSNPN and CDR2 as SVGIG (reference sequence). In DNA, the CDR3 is TGTGCCTGGAGTGAGGAAGGCCAGGACAATCAGCCCCAGCATTTT. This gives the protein CAWSEEGQDNQPQHF. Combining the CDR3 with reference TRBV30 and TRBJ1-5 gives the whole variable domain SQTIHQWPATLVQPVGSPLSLECTVEGTSNPNLYWYRQAAGRGLQLLFYSVGIGQISSEVPQNLSASRPQDRQFILSSKKLLLSDSGFYLCAWSEEGQDNQPQHFGDGTRLSIL.

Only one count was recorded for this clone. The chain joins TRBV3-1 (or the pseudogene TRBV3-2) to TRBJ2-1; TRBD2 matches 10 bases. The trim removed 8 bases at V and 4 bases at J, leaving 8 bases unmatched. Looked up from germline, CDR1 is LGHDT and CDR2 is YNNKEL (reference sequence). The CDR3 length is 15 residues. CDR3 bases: TGTGCCAGCTCGAGGACTAGCGGAGATTACAATGAGCAGTTCTTC. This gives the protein CASSRTSGDYNEQFF.

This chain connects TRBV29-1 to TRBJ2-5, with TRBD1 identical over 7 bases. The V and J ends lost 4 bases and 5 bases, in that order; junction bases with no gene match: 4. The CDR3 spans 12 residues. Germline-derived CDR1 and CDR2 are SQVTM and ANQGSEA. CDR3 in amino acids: CSVVGRGETQYF. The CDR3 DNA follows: TGCAGCGTTGTCGGCAGGGGGGAGACCCAGTACTTC.

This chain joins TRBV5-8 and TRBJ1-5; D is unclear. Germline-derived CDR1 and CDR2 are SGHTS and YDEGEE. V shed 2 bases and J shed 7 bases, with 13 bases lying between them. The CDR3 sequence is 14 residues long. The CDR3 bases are TGTGCCAGCAGCTTTTTTTCAGGCGGGCAGCCCCAGCATTTT. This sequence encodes CASSFFSGGQPQHF.

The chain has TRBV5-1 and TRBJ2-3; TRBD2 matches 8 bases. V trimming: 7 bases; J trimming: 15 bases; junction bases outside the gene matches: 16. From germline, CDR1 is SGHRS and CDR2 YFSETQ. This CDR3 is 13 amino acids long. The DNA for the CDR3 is TGCGCCAGCCTATCAACACCCGGGACTAGAGGTTATTTT. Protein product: CASLSTPGTRGYF.